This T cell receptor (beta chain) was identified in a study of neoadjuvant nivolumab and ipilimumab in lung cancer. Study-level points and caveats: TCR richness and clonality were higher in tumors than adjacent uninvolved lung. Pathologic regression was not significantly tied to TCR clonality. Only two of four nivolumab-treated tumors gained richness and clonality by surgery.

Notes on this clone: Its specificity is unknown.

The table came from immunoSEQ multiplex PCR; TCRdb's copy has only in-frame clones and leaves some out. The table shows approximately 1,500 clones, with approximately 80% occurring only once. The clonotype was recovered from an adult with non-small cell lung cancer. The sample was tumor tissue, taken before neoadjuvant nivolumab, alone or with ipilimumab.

The CDR3 protein is CASSFRQGMYEQYF. CDR3 DNA: TGTGCCAGCAGCTTCCGACAGGGGATGTACGAGCAGTACTTC. This chain links TRBV13 with TRBJ2-7; 8 bases are a match to TRBD1. CDR1 and CDR2 (germline): PRHDT, FYEKMQ (reference sequence). V dropped 3 bases and J dropped 4; count of bases not matched to a gene: 5. The CDR3 is made up of 14 amino acids.